A single sample is the source of the 22 T cell receptor beta chains below, sequenced in a study of cytomegalovirus exposure and HLA in healthy donors. The study ran its PCR with 60 Vbeta and 13 Jbeta primers. Sequenced by immunoSEQ multiplex PCR; TCRdb stores in-frame clones only, minus some. The table includes about 78,000 clones, over 60% detected once. The sequencing input was PBMCs. These receptors were taken from a male donor in good health and CMV-seronegative.

This clone showed up just once. The V and J genes are TRBV6-4 and TRBJ2-1; 11 bases match TRBD2. CDR3 length equals 15 residues. The V gene's germline CDR1 is MRHNA and CDR2 SNTAGT. The V gene end was trimmed by 5 bases and the J gene end by 3 bases; junction bases not matched to a gene: 3. The CDR3 bases are TGTGCCAGCAGTCGACTAGCGGGATACTACAATGAGCAGTTCTTC. Residues: CASSRLAGYYNEQFF.

The rearrangement links TRBV25-1 to TRBJ1-4, with D uncertain. CDR3 length: 11 amino acids. Per germline, CDR1 MGHDK and CDR2 SYGVNS. V was pared by 5 bases and J by 13 bases, with 11 bases between. CDR3 sequence (DNA): TGTGCCAGCAGTAGCGAGGTGGGACTGTTTTTT. Protein: CASSSEVGLFF.

CDR3 in amino acids: CASSSPGLAGAGEQFF. For the CDR3, the DNA is TGCGCCAGCAGCTCGCCGGGACTAGCGGGAGCGGGTGAGCAGTTCTTC. The chain carries TRBV5-1 and TRBJ2-1; 14 bases agree with TRBD2. CDR1 is SGHRS, CDR2 YFSETQ, per germline. The CDR3 extends over 16 amino acids. The ends lost 3 bases at V and 9 bases at J; junction bases unmatched: 8.

The V and J genes are TRBV20-1 and TRBJ1-3; possible D gene TRBD1, 5 bases. The CDR3 length is 11 residues. The V end was cut by 3 bases, the J end by 7 bases, with 7 bases between. Germline values: CDR1 DFQATT, CDR2 SNEGSKA (reference sequence). CDR3 region: CSASGANTIYF. The CDR3 DNA sequence: TGCAGTGCTAGTGGGGCGAACACCATATATTTT.

The chain carries TRBV15 and TRBJ1-2; 9 positions match TRBD1. V lost 1 base, J lost 7 bases, and 1 base stayed unmatched. The germline gives CDR1 LNHNV, CDR2 YYDKDF (reference sequence). The CDR3 has 13 amino acids. The CDR3 DNA is TGTGCCACCAGCAGAGGGGACAGGGCTGGCTACACCTTC. The encoded protein is CATSRGDRAGYTF.

The rearrangement uses TRBV6-1 and TRBJ1-4, with D possibly TRBD1 on 6 matching bases. CDR1 MNHNS and CDR2 SASEGT come from the germline V gene. The CDR3 consists of 15 residues. V lost 0 bases and J lost 7, with 12 bases in between. The CDR3: CASSEAPRGSEKLFF. The DNA of the CDR3 is TGTGCCAGCAGTGAAGCGCCCAGGGGCTCTGAAAAACTGTTTTTT.

The chain uses TRBV5-1 and TRBJ2-7; a weak D match, TRBD1 (6 bases). Trimming took off 4 bases at V and 2 bases at J, with 10 bases between the two ends. CDR3 length equals 13 residues. The germline CDR1 and CDR2 sequences are SGHRS and YFSETQ. CDR3 loop: CASSAGDTYEQYF. Here the CDR3 DNA reads TGCGCCAGCAGCGCCGGGGACACCTACGAGCAGTACTTC.

The genes are TRBV15 and TRBJ1-1; no reliable D call. This CDR3 is 14 amino acids long. CDR1 LNHNV and CDR2 YYDKDF come from the germline V gene (reference sequence). V shed 0 bases and J shed 6 bases, with 11 bases lying between them. CDR3 protein: CATSRDFQMAEAFF. The CDR3 nucleotides read TGTGCCACCAGCAGAGATTTTCAGATGGCTGAAGCTTTCTTT.

As for this clone: The junction departs from germline at one end; a sequencing error may be responsible. The chain has TRBV2 and TRBJ2-2; a possible D gene is TRBD2 (5 bases). CDR1 and CDR2 from the germline V gene are SNHLY and FYNNEI. The CDR3 runs 16 residues. The CDR3 loop reads CASSGDPSRVPGELLF. In nucleotides, the CDR3 is TGTGCCAGCAGTGGAGACCCCTCTAGAGTTCCCGGGGAGCTGCTTTTT.

The CDR3 DNA is TGCAGCGTTGACCATCAAGAGACCCAGTACTTC. Translation gives CSVDHQETQYF. V is TRBV29-1 and J is TRBJ2-5; no firm D call. The CDR3 loop spans 11 amino acids. Trimming left V 3 bases short and J 2 bases short, with 4 bases between. Per germline, CDR1 SQVTM and CDR2 ANQGSEA.

The gene calls are TRBV14 and TRBJ1-6; the D gene is possibly TRBD1 (5 bases). Germline V lookup: CDR1 SGHDN, CDR2 FVKESK. Trimming took 6 bases from V and 9 from J, leaving 18 bases between them. This CDR3 region has 15 residues. This CDR3 reads CASSLVAGSASPLHF. The CDR3 nucleotides are TGTGCCAGCAGTCTGGTGGCAGGGTCGGCTTCACCCCTCCACTTT.

V usage is TRBV7-2 and J usage is TRBJ2-1; D call uncertain. CDR3 length: 11 residues. Deletions cut 4 bases from V and 6 bases from J, with 4 bases between. Germline V gene data show CDR1 as SGHTA and CDR2 as FQGNSA. The CDR3 sequence: CASSSGNEQFF. DNA for the CDR3: TGTGCCAGCAGCTCGGGCAATGAGCAGTTCTTC.

The chain couples TRBV9 to TRBJ2-1, with 13 bases lining up with TRBD2. After removal of 3 bases from V and 1 base from J, the junction contained 7 bases not matched to a gene. CDR1 is SGDLS, CDR2 YYNGEE, per germline. There are 18 residues in the CDR3. CDR3 amino acids: CASSDGLAGEGSYNEQFF. The CDR3 nucleotides are TGTGCCAGCAGCGACGGACTAGCGGGAGAGGGTTCCTACAATGAGCAGTTCTTC.

The chain is built from TRBV9 and TRBJ2-7; TRBD1 aligns across 9 bases. This CDR3 region has 14 residues. Germline values: CDR1 SGDLS, CDR2 YYNGEE. V lost 4 bases to trimming and J lost 6 bases; unmatched junction nucleotides: 8. Here the CDR3 DNA reads TGTGCCAGCAGCCCCCGGACAGGGGTTGGCGAGCAGTACTTC. This encodes CASSPRTGVGEQYF.

V is TRBV7-6 and J is TRBJ2-3; 9 bases match TRBD2. Germline V CDR1 and CDR2: SGHVS, FNYEAQ. The CDR3 runs 19 residues. V gave up 5 bases and J gave up 4 bases; unmatched junction bases: 19. This chain's CDR3 is CASSPRRGGGAGWPDTQYF. CDR3 sequence (DNA): TGTGCCAGCAGCCCCCGGCGGGGCGGGGGGGCCGGGTGGCCAGATACGCAGTATTTT.

The chain uses TRBV4-2 and TRBJ2-7, with 9 bases fitting TRBD1. The junction had 6 bases not matched to a gene; V was cut back by 4 bases and J by 2 bases. Germline V lookup: CDR1 LGHNA, CDR2 YNFKEQ. The CDR3 has 15 amino acids. This CDR3 is CASSRDRDQTYEQYF. The CDR3 nucleotides are TGTGCCAGCAGCCGGGACAGGGATCAAACCTACGAGCAGTACTTC.

This clone was observed a handful of times. The V and J genes are TRBV19 and TRBJ2-5, with D possibly being TRBD2 (7 bases). V lost 5 bases to trimming and J lost 5 bases, with 18 bases between them. The CDR3 runs 15 residues. The germline CDR1 and CDR2 sequences are LNHDA and SQIVND (reference sequence). CDR3 coding DNA: TGTGCCAGTAGTCGTAAGGGGGGGTATCACGAGACCCAGTACTTC. Translating it yields CASSRKGGYHETQYF.

The chain has TRBV6-1 and TRBJ1-6; D is ambiguous. Trimming stripped 6 bases from V and 2 bases from J, with 8 bases between. The germline CDR1 and CDR2 sequences are MNHNS and SASEGT. This CDR3 comprises 14 residues. CDR3 sequence: CASRTGTYNSPLHF. The CDR3 DNA reads TGTGCCAGCAGAACCGGGACCTATAATTCACCCCTCCACTTT.

This rearrangement joins TRBV28 to TRBJ2-7, with D uncertain. This CDR3 contains 12 residues. V was pared by 2 bases and J by 4 bases, with 6 bases between. In germline, CDR1 is MDHEN, CDR2 SYDVKM. CDR3 amino acids: CASSLSRYEQYF. The CDR3 nucleotides read TGTGCCAGCAGTTTAAGCAGGTACGAGCAGTACTTC.

Here the CDR3 reads CASSIESGTGVNTEAFF. CDR3 DNA sequence: TGTGCCAGTAGTATAGAATCCGGGACAGGAGTGAACACTGAAGCTTTCTTT. The chain recombines TRBV19 with TRBJ1-1; 8 positions match TRBD1. This CDR3 comprises 17 residues. Trimming removed 0 bases from V and 0 bases from J; junction bases left unmatched: 6. Germline V gene sequence: CDR1 LNHDA, CDR2 SQIVND (reference sequence). The whole variable domain, remainder taken from reference TRBV19 and TRBJ1-1, is DGGITQSPKYLFRKEGQNVTLSCEQNLNHDAMYWYRQDPGQGLRLIYYSQIVNDFQKGDIAEGYSVSREKKESFPLTVTSAQKNPTAFYLCASSIESGTGVNTEAFFGQGTRLTVV.

This clone has a handful of counts. This chain connects TRBV29-1 to TRBJ1-1, with 9 bases fitting TRBD1. This CDR3 contains 14 residues. CDR1 and CDR2 (germline): SQVTM, ANQGSEA. With V trimmed by 7 bases and J by 4 bases, 10 bases remained unmatched. CDR3 coding DNA: TGCAGCGCTGTAAAACAGGGGGCGGGCACTGAAGCTTTCTTT. This gives the protein CSAVKQGAGTEAFF.

This sequence joins TRBV19 and TRBJ2-2; a weak D match, TRBD2 (5 bases). Germline values: CDR1 LNHDA, CDR2 SQIVND (reference sequence). The CDR3 is 16 amino acids. With 2 bases removed from V and 2 bases from J, the gap between germline ends came to 12 bases. The CDR3 loop is CASSIRRASNTGELFF. The CDR3 DNA sequence: TGTGCCAGTAGTATAAGGCGGGCGAGTAACACCGGGGAGCTGTTTTTT. The variable domain in full, with the rest retrieved from reference TRBV19 and TRBJ2-2, is DGGITQSPKYLFRKEGQNVTLSCEQNLNHDAMYWYRQDPGQGLRLIYYSQIVNDFQKGDIAEGYSVSREKKESFPLTVTSAQKNPTAFYLCASSIRRASNTGELFFGEGSRLTVL.